These T cell receptor beta chains were read from a single sample in a study of resident and recirculating memory T cells in vitiligo. Assay used: immunoSEQ multiplex PCR; TCRdb lists only in-frame clones, some missing. Of around 76,000 clones in the sample, approximately 91% are singletons; the top ten hold 4.9%. Sequenced sample: blood. All receptors derive from a male donor with vitiligo. Both conserved end residues are part of each CDR3. D genes are given only for firm matches. Clone size is not always given. Where it is, it says once, few, many or a class for expanded clones.

d_gene: TRBD1; abundance: -; v_gene: TRBV7-6; j_gene: TRBJ1-1; CDR3nt: TGTGCCAGCAGCTTAAACTCGGGACAGGGGAACACTGAAGCTTTCTTT; CDR3aa: CASSLNSGQGNTEAFF
d_gene: TRBD2; abundance: -; v_gene: TRBV18; j_gene: TRBJ2-1; CDR3nt: TGTGCCAGCTCACCTGGGACTAGCGGCATCAATGAGCAGTTCTTC; CDR3aa: CASSPGTSGINEQFF
d_gene: -; abundance: -; v_gene: TRBV19; j_gene: TRBJ2-2; CDR3nt: TGTGCCAGTAGTATGCAATGCATTCGGTGGATGCACGGACAGATCACCGGGGAGCTGTTTTTT; CDR3aa: CASSMQCIRWMHGQITGELFF
d_gene: TRBD2; abundance: -; v_gene: TRBV7-9; j_gene: TRBJ2-3; CDR3nt: TGTGCCAGCAAGCGGGAGAACACAGATACGCAGTATTTT; CDR3aa: CASKRENTDTQYF
d_gene: TRBD1; abundance: -; v_gene: TRBV14; j_gene: TRBJ2-1; CDR3nt: TGTGCCAGCAGCCAAGCAGGGGGCTACAATGAGCAGTTCTTC; CDR3aa: CASSQAGGYNEQFF
d_gene: TRBD1; abundance: -; v_gene: TRBV25-1; j_gene: TRBJ2-6; CDR3nt: TGTGCCAGCAGTGAACGTCCCGGGACAGGGGTTGGGGCCAACGTCCTGACTTTC; CDR3aa: CASSERPGTGVGANVLTF
d_gene: TRBD1; abundance: -; v_gene: TRBV7-9; j_gene: TRBJ2-1; CDR3nt: TGTGCCAGCAGCCAGGGACAGGGGAGTTCCTACAATGAGCAGTTCTTC; CDR3aa: CASSQGQGSSYNEQFF
d_gene: TRBD1; abundance: -; v_gene: TRBV23-1; j_gene: TRBJ1-1; CDR3nt: TGCGCCAGCAGTCAACGGGGACAGGGTATGAACACTGAAGCTTTCTTT; CDR3aa: CASSQRGQGMNTEAFF
d_gene: TRBD1; abundance: medium-sized; v_gene: TRBV4-2; j_gene: TRBJ1-6; CDR3nt: TGTGCCAGCAGCCAGACACCGGGGGACAGGGTTAATTCACCCCTCCACTTT; CDR3aa: CASSQTPGDRVNSPLHF
d_gene: TRBD1; abundance: -; v_gene: TRBV7-9; j_gene: TRBJ1-4; CDR3nt: TGTGCCAGCAGCAACTCCCGGGACAGGGGGGCGAGTGAAAAACTGTTTTTT; CDR3aa: CASSNSRDRGASEKLFF
d_gene: TRBD2; abundance: -; v_gene: TRBV10-2; j_gene: TRBJ2-5; CDR3nt: TGCGCCAGCAGGGAGAGGGGACTAGCGCGCCGGGGAGAGACCCAGTACTTC; CDR3aa: CASRERGLARRGETQYF
d_gene: -; abundance: -; v_gene: TRBV19; j_gene: TRBJ1-1; CDR3nt: TGTGCCAGTACAGGGGAGTTTACCACTGAAGCTTTCTTT; CDR3aa: CASTGEFTTEAFF
d_gene: -; abundance: -; v_gene: TRBV27; j_gene: TRBJ2-2; CDR3nt: TGTGCCAGCAGTTTCGCGGGCTCCGGGGAGCTGTTTTTT; CDR3aa: CASSFAGSGELFF
d_gene: -; abundance: -; v_gene: TRBV14; j_gene: TRBJ2-5; CDR3nt: TGTGCCAGCAGCCAACTACAGGGCTACCAAGAGACCCAGTACTTC; CDR3aa: CASSQLQGYQETQYF
d_gene: TRBD1; abundance: -; v_gene: TRBV18; j_gene: TRBJ1-4; CDR3nt: TGTGCCAGCTCACCGCGGACAGGGGGCAGCGAAAAACTGTTTTTT; CDR3aa: CASSPRTGGSEKLFF
d_gene: TRBD1; abundance: -; v_gene: TRBV19; j_gene: TRBJ1-4; CDR3nt: TGTGCCAGTAGTACGGGACAGCAAAATGAAAAACTGTTTTTT; CDR3aa: CASSTGQQNEKLFF